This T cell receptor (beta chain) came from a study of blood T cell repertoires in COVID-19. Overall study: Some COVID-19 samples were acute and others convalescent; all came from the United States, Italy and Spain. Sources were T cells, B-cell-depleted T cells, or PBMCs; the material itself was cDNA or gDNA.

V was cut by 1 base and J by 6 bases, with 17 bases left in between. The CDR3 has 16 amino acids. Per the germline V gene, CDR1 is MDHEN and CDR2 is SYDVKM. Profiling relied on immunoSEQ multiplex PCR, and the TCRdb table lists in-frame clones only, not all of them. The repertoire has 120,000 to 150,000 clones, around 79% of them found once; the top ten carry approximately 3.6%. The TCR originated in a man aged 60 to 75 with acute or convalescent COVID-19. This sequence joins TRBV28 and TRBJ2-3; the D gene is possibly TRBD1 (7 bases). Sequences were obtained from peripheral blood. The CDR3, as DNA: TGTGCCAGCAGTTTATTCTCACAGGGGAGGCGGGATACGCAGTATTTT. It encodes CASSLFSQGRRDTQYF.